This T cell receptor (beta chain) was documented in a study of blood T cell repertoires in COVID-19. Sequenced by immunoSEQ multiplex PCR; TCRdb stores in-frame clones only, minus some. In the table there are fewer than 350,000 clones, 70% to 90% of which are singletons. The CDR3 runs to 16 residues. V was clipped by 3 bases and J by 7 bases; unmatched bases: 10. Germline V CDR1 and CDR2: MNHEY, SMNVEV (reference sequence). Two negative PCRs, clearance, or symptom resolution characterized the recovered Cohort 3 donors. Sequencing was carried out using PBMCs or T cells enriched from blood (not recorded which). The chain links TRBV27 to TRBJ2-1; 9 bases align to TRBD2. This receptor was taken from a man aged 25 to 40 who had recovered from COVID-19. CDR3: CASSLPQRGVGNEQFF. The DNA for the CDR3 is TGTGCCAGCAGTTTGCCTCAGCGGGGGGTGGGGAATGAGCAGTTCTTC.